This record concerns one TCR beta chain sequence. Its antigen is as yet unknown. This entry comes from a study of CD8+ T cells in alopecia areata. CD4+ and CD8+ T cells were sorted from PBMCs. It was cDNA, reverse transcribed from extracted RNA, that served as the sequencing template. Measured with immunoSEQ multiplex PCR; TCRdb has only the in-frame clones, and not every one. The sample contains some 180,000 clones, more than 55% of which appear only once. Findings and caveats of the study: Among the cells sequenced in scalp samples are also the resident alphabeta T cells of normal skin. Compared with mice, patients displayed less clear TCR sharing, possibly for HLA-related reasons. The study found higher clonality in lesional than normal scalp, especially in alopecia totalis/universalis.

V lost 2 bases and J lost 2, with 15 bases in between. There are 16 residues in the CDR3. Germline CDR1 MGHRA, CDR2 YSYEKL. This chain links TRBV4-1 with TRBJ1-2; D remains unclear. What was sequenced was CD8+ T cells sorted from blood. The origin of this receptor is a human donor in good health. The DNA for the CDR3 is TGCGCCAGCAGCCAAACAGACTCGACCCTAAACTATGGCTACACCTTC. Protein product: CASSQTDSTLNYGYTF.